This is a list of T cell receptor beta chains from one sample in a study of blood T cell repertoires in COVID-19. The repertoire was sequenced with immunoSEQ multiplex PCR; TCRdb's copy has only in-frame clones and lacks some. The sample holds some 300,000 clones, roughly 86% seen once. Sequenced sample: PBMCs or T cells enriched from blood (not recorded which). The receptors here all came from a woman aged 45-65 years who had been exposed to COVID-19. The CDR3 runs from the conserved cysteine through the conserved F or W.

V: TRBV7-8
CDR3: CASSMLAGASYNEQFF

V: TRBV18
CDR3: CASSPQGTANSPLHF

V: TRBV5-1
CDR3: CATSLGAGNTEAFF

V: TRBV5-6
CDR3: CASSSSQGQSNQPQHF

V: TRBV12-3/TRBV12-4
CDR3: CASLPGGASVQYF

V: TRBV7-9
CDR3: CASSSIGGEVLFYGYTF

V: TRBV4-2
CDR3: CASSQEGRGEDTQYF

V: TRBV5-1
CDR3: CASSPLDRNIQYF

V: TRBV11-1
CDR3: CASSHRDRDREQFF

V: TRBV29-1
CDR3: CSAYISGGTSIKYEQYF

V: TRBV5-6
CDR3: CASSLGTGEKLFF

V: TRBV28
CDR3: CASSAMLQGAGYGYTF

V: TRBV7-2
CDR3: CASSLGTGTGMTEAFF

V: TRBV7-9
CDR3: CASSLGVRELFF